The 8 T cell receptor beta chains listed next were all sequenced from one sample in a study of cytomegalovirus exposure and HLA in healthy donors. The PCR employed 60 Vbeta primers together with 13 Jbeta primers. Produced via immunoSEQ multiplex PCR; TCRdb's table is partial and in-frame only. Among 100,000 to 150,000 clones listed, around 73% were seen once. Sequencing input: PBMCs. Source of these receptors: a female donor in good health and CMV-seronegative.

This sequence joins TRBV5-8 and TRBJ1-2; tentative D call: TRBD1 (5 bases). The ends were cut back, 2 bases at V and 0 bases at J, with 11 bases in the middle. This CDR3 region has 15 residues. Germline-derived CDR1 and CDR2 are SGHTS and YDEGEE. CDR3 bases: TGTGCCAGCAGCTTCCGACAGCACCCTAACTATGGCTACACCTTC. Amino acid sequence: CASSFRQHPNYGYTF.

The V and J genes are TRBV5-1 and TRBJ2-5; a weak D match, TRBD2 (5 bases). The length of the CDR3 is 15 residues. Germline loops: CDR1 SGHRS, CDR2 YFSETQ. V shed 4 bases and J shed 4 bases, with 17 bases lying between them. In nucleotides, the CDR3 is TGCGCCAGCAGCATCCGGGGTGACCCGTCAGAGACCCAGTACTTC. Translating gives CASSIRGDPSETQYF.

V gene TRBV7-2 combines with J gene TRBJ1-5, with 8 bases identical to TRBD1. From germline, CDR1 is SGHTA and CDR2 FQGNSA. The CDR3 sequence is 15 residues long. V lost 5 bases to trimming and J lost 7 bases; unmatched junction nucleotides: 10. CDR3 loop: CASSTQTGDEQPQHF. As DNA, the CDR3 is TGTGCCAGCAGCACACAGACAGGGGATGAACAGCCCCAGCATTTT.

The chain combines TRBV19 with TRBJ2-7, with 13 nucleotides matching TRBD2. J gave up 6 bases and V 5 bases, and 16 bases lay outside the gene matches. This CDR3 has 18 residues. Germline V CDR1 and CDR2: LNHDA, SQIVND (reference sequence). The CDR3 loop reads CASSFPGAGLAGDSEQYF. The CDR3, as DNA: TGTGCCAGTAGTTTCCCGGGGGCTGGACTAGCGGGAGATTCCGAGCAGTACTTC.

V gene TRBV2 combines with J gene TRBJ2-5, with TRBD1 matching over 12 bases. Germline-derived CDR1 and CDR2 are SNHLY and FYNNEI. CDR3 size: 15 residues. The V gene end was trimmed by 6 bases and the J gene end by 5 bases; junction bases not matched to a gene: 7. CDR3 in amino acids: CASRMGTGGEETQYF. In DNA form, the CDR3 reads TGTGCCAGCAGGATGGGGACAGGGGGCGAGGAGACCCAGTACTTC.

The chain couples TRBV15 to TRBJ1-5; maybe TRBD1 (5 bases). The germline V and J ends were trimmed by 0 bases and 0 bases, with 9 bases remaining between them. CDR3 size: 16 residues. Germline loops: CDR1 LNHNV, CDR2 YYDKDF (reference sequence). In nucleotides, the CDR3 is TGTGCCACCAGCAGAGATTACAGGAGTAGCAATCAGCCCCAGCATTTT. Residues: CATSRDYRSSNQPQHF.

The V and J genes are TRBV5-8 and TRBJ1-1, with 9 bases that match TRBD1. Germline loops: CDR1 SGHTS, CDR2 YDEGEE. Trimming cost V 1 base and J 2 bases; bases outside gene matches: 9. The CDR3 runs to 17 residues. CDR3 region: CASSLYVRTGVNTEAFF. The CDR3 DNA reads as TGTGCCAGCAGCTTGTATGTGCGGACAGGGGTAAACACTGAAGCTTTCTTT. The complete variable domain, with remaining parts taken from reference TRBV5-8 and TRBJ1-1, reads EAGVTQSPTHLIKTRGQQATLRCSPISGHTSVYWYQQALGLGLQFLLWYDEGEERNRGNFPPRFSGRQFPNYSSELNVNALELEDSALYLCASSLYVRTGVNTEAFFGQGTRLTVV.

This clone appeared a single time. The chain links TRBV11-2 to TRBJ2-3, with 7 bases lining up with TRBD1. V shed 5 bases and J 3 bases; nucleotides not matched to a gene: 5. The germline gives CDR1 SGHAT, CDR2 FQNNGV. The CDR3 length is 14 residues. The CDR3, as DNA: TGTGCCAGCAGCCTCACAGGGGCGACAGATACGCAGTATTTT. Its translation: CASSLTGATDTQYF.